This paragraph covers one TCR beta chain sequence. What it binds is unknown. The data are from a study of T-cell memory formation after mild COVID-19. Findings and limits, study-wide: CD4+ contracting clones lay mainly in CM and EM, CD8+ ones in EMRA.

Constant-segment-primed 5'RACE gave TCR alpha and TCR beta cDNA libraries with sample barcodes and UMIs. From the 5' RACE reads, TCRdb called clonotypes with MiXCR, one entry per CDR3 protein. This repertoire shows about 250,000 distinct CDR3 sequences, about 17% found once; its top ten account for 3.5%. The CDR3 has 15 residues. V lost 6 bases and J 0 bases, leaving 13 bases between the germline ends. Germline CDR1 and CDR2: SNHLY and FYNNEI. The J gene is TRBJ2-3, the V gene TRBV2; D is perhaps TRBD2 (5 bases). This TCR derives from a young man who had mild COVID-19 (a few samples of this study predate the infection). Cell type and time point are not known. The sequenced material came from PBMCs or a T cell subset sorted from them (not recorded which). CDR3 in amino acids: CASSATRGSTDTQYF. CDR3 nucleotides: TGTGCCAGCAGCGCGACCCGCGGGAGCACAGATACGCAGTATTTT.